This TCR beta chain was recorded in a study of CD8+ T cells in alopecia areata. V gave up 4 bases and J gave up 6 bases; unmatched junction bases: 11. The CDR3 is 16 amino acids. Germline loops: CDR1 LNHDA, CDR2 SQIVND (reference sequence). TCR sequencing used cDNA made by reverse transcription of extracted RNA. Method: immunoSEQ multiplex PCR; TCRdb's copy keeps in-frame clones and lacks some. The sample holds over 85,000 clones, roughly two fifths seen once. This clone was seen a handful of times. V usage is TRBV19 and J usage is TRBJ1-5; 8 nucleotides match TRBD1. Sequencing was performed on CD4+ T cells sorted from blood. The clonotype comes from a human donor with alopecia areata. The CDR3 spells CASSTETGVFGQPQHF. Written as DNA, the CDR3 is TGTGCCAGTAGTACAGAGACAGGGGTGTTTGGTCAGCCCCAGCATTTT.